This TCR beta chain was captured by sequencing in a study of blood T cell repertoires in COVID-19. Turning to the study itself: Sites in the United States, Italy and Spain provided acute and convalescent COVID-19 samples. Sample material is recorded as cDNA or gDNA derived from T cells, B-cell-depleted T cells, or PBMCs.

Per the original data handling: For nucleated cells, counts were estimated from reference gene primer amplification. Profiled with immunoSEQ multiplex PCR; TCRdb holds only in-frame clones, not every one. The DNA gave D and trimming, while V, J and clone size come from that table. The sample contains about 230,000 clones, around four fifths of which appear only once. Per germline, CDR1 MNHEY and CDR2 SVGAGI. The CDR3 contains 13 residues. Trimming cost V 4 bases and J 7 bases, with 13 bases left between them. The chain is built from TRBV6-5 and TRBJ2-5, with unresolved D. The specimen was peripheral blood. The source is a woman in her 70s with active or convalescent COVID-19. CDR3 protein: CASSSSPSGTQYF. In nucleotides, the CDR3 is TGTGCCAGCAGTTCCAGCCCTTCGGGGACCCAGTACTTC.